This entry is about one T cell receptor (beta chain). Per the authors' pipeline: Amplification of reference gene primers was used by the study to estimate nucleated cell counts. Profiling relied on immunoSEQ multiplex PCR, and the TCRdb table lists in-frame clones only, not all of them. V and J calls and clone size are copied from that table; D and trimming were computed from the DNA. The sample yields tens of thousands of clones, around 86% seen once. Deletions cut 3 bases from V and 5 bases from J, with 22 bases between. CDR1 and CDR2 (germline): KGHSH, LQKENI. CDR3 length: 17 amino acids. This entry belongs to a study of blood T cell repertoires in COVID-19. Study at large: Both acute and convalescent COVID-19 samples were obtained from the United States, Italy and Spain. T cells, B-cell-depleted T cells, or PBMCs provided the cDNA or gDNA that served as material.

Sample: peripheral blood. The clonotype was recovered from a man aged 25 to 40 with acute or convalescent COVID-19. The genes are TRBV18 and TRBJ1-2; tentative D call: TRBD1 (5 bases). CDR3 loop: CASSPGGTGAPSYGYTF. In DNA, the CDR3 is TGTGCCAGCTCACCTGGGGGGACCGGGGCCCCTTCGTATGGCTACACCTTC. Full variable domain (missing parts from reference TRBV18 and TRBJ1-2): NAGVMQNPRHLVRRRGQEARLRCSPMKGHSHVYWYRQLPEEGLKFMVYLQKENIIDESGMPKERFSAEFPKEGPSILRIQQVVRGDSAAYFCASSPGGTGAPSYGYTFGSGTRLTVV.